This T cell receptor beta chain was sequenced for a study of cytomegalovirus exposure and HLA in healthy donors. General observations from the study: The authors judged a highly shared variant cluster likely a sequencing artifact.

A note on this clone: The antigen is undetermined.

Looked up from germline, CDR1 is SEHNR and CDR2 is FQNEAQ (reference sequence). This CDR3 is built from 13 residues. V was clipped by 2 bases and J by 3 bases, with 8 bases between them. PCR amplification relied on 60 Vbeta primers (plus 13 Jbeta primers). Libraries were prepared by immunoSEQ multiplex PCR; TCRdb keeps only in-frame clonotypes and omits some of them. The sample totals approximately 50,000 clones. Sequencing was performed on PBMCs. The V gene is TRBV7-9, the J gene TRBJ2-7, with D uncertain. This TCR derives from a female donor in good health and CMV-seronegative. CDR3 loop: CASSLTAYYEQYF. The CDR3 DNA reads TGTGCCAGCAGCTTAACAGCCTACTACGAGCAGTACTTC.